The 22 T cell receptor beta chains below were found in one sample sequenced in a study of beta chain features in type 1 diabetes. General observations from the study: The study found moderately but significantly shorter TCRB CDR3s in all four CD4+ subsets of Type 1 diabetes patients.

cDNA synthesis used the whole RNA isolate, giving expressed TCRB sequences. TCRdb's table, derived via immunoSEQ multiplex PCR, lists solely in-frame clones and lacks some. The sample consists of 640,000 or so clones, roughly 13% of them appearing once. For these receptors, no antigen is known. The source material was naive CD4+ T cells from blood. Receptor source: a man aged 18 to 35 with type 1 diabetes.

This clone appeared once. CDR3 residues: CASSYSGARYEQYF. The DNA for the CDR3 is TGTGCCAGCAGTTACTCAGGGGCTAGGTACGAGCAGTACTTC. V and J are TRBV6-5 and TRBJ2-7; weak D call: TRBD1 (5 bases). Trimming shortened V by 0 bases and J by 4 bases, and 10 bases separated the two germline ends. The CDR3 is 14 amino acids. Germline assignment: CDR1 MNHEY and CDR2 SVGAGI.

This clone has just a few counts. J is TRBJ2-1 and V is TRBV30, with 9 bases matching TRBD1. The germline CDR1 and CDR2 sequences are GTSNPN and SVGIG (reference sequence). V was clipped by 1 base and J by 6 bases; unmatched bases: 10. This CDR3 comprises 16 residues. CDR3 DNA: TGTGCCTGGAGTGGATTCCGGGACAGGGATTTCAATGAGCAGTTCTTC. Translated: CAWSGFRDRDFNEQFF.

The genes are TRBV10-3 and TRBJ2-5; 8 bases align to TRBD2. The CDR3 sequence is 16 residues long. Germline values: CDR1 ENHRY, CDR2 SYGVKD. The junction had 6 bases not matched to a gene; V was cut back by 2 bases and J by 1 base. CDR3 residues: CAISEEAGGFQETQYF. As DNA, the CDR3 is TGTGCCATCAGTGAGGAGGCGGGGGGTTTCCAAGAGACCCAGTACTTC.

This clone was recorded a few times. The chain is built from TRBV25-1 and TRBJ2-3, with D possibly matching TRBD2 (6 bases). Germline V gene lookup returns CDR1 MGHDK and CDR2 SYGVNS. The V end lost 7 bases, the J end lost 5 bases, and 13 bases lay between the germline ends. This CDR3 contains 13 residues. In DNA, the CDR3 is TGTGCCAGCACCCCTCCGACTAGAGATACGCAGTATTTT. As protein: CASTPPTRDTQYF.

The rearrangement links TRBV5-4 to TRBJ2-7, with 7 bases fitting TRBD2. The CDR3 loop spans 15 amino acids. In germline, CDR1 is SGHNT, CDR2 YYREEE (reference sequence). After removal of 0 bases from V and 0 bases from J, the junction contained 3 bases not matched to a gene. The CDR3 DNA follows: TGTGCCAGCAGCTTGGAGGCTAGCGGCTCCTACGAGCAGTACTTC. Its translation: CASSLEASGSYEQYF.

On this clone: This sample also contains other DNA sequences that code for the same CDR3. The V and J genes are TRBV29-1 and TRBJ1-1; no reliable D call. This CDR3 has 13 amino acids. Germline V gene lookup returns CDR1 SQVTM and CDR2 ANQGSEA. Trimming cost V 3 bases and J 0 bases, with 8 bases left between them. CDR3 DNA: TGCAGCGTTGAGGGCGACATGAACACTGAAGCTTTCTTT. It encodes CSVEGDMNTEAFF.

This clone has only a few counts. This chain links TRBV5-1 with TRBJ1-5; D gene unclear. This CDR3 contains 12 residues. Trimming removed 1 base at V and 4 bases at J, with 3 bases between. Per the germline V gene, CDR1 is SGHRS and CDR2 is YFSETQ. The CDR3 nucleotides are TGCGCCAGCAGCTTGACGAATCAGCCCCAGCATTTT. This encodes CASSLTNQPQHF.

The genes are TRBV30 and TRBJ2-1; perhaps D is TRBD1 or TRBD2 (5 bases each). This CDR3 spans 14 amino acids. Germline V gene sequence: CDR1 GTSNPN, CDR2 SVGIG (reference sequence). V gave up 3 bases and J gave up 9 bases, with 18 bases separating them. CDR3 coding DNA: TGTGCCTGGAGGTGGGGGTCCGCTAGGGGTGAGCAGTTCTTC. Its translation: CAWRWGSARGEQFF.

The rearrangement joins TRBV5-1 to TRBJ1-2; D gene ambiguous. The CDR3 consists of 13 residues. The V and J ends lost 4 bases and 2 bases respectively, with 9 bases between them. The germline V gene has CDR1 SGHRS and CDR2 YFSETQ. This chain's CDR3 is CASSNGENYGYTF. As DNA, the CDR3 is TGCGCCAGCAGCAATGGGGAGAACTATGGCTACACCTTC.

This clone has more than one count but fewer than ten. V is TRBV25-1 and J is TRBJ1-5; D unresolved. With 11 bases removed from V and 3 bases from J, the gap between germline ends came to 14 bases. Germline CDR1 reads MGHDK; CDR2 reads SYGVNS. The CDR3 extends over 13 amino acids. The chain's CDR3 is CASWGGSNQPQHF. The DNA of the CDR3 is TGTGCCTCCTGGGGAGGGTCCAATCAGCCCCAGCATTTT.

This clone showed up just a few times. The chain employs TRBV9 and TRBJ2-1; 9 positions match TRBD2. Unmatched junction bases numbered 3, after V lost 0 bases and J lost 8 bases. The germline gives CDR1 SGDLS, CDR2 YYNGEE. The CDR3 is made up of 14 amino acids. The CDR3 protein is CASSVAGTSYEQFF. As DNA, the CDR3 is TGTGCCAGCAGCGTAGCCGGGACTAGCTATGAGCAGTTCTTC.

This clone was found a few times. The V gene is TRBV4-1, the J gene TRBJ2-7; 7 nucleotides line up with TRBD1. In germline, CDR1 is MGHRA, CDR2 YSYEKL. Unmatched junction bases numbered 12, after V lost 0 bases and J lost 4 bases. The CDR3 has 17 residues. The CDR3 DNA reads as TGCGCCAGCAGCCAAGAAGGAAAAGGAGCAGGGGGATACGAGCAGTACTTC. It is translated as CASSQEGKGAGGYEQYF.

The genes are TRBV5-4 and TRBJ2-1, with TRBD1 matching 8 bases. V shed 4 bases, J shed 15 bases, and the junction held 9 bases outside the gene matches. The CDR3 loop spans 12 amino acids. Germline CDR1 is SGHNT and CDR2 is YYREEE (reference sequence). In DNA form, the CDR3 reads TGTGCCAGCAGCCTGACAGGGGTCAGCCCGTTCTTC. Its protein is CASSLTGVSPFF.

Points on this clone: The same CDR3 arises from other DNA sequences in this sample as well. J is TRBJ2-5 and V is TRBV18; the D gene is possibly TRBD1 (6 bases). Germline values: CDR1 KGHSH, CDR2 LQKENI. V was trimmed by 0 bases and J by 5 bases, leaving 10 bases between them. CDR3 length equals 14 residues. CDR3 residues: CASSPPAGVETQYF. DNA for the CDR3: TGTGCCAGCTCACCACCGGCAGGGGTGGAGACCCAGTACTTC. The full variable domain, with the rest looked up from reference TRBV18 and TRBJ2-5, is NAGVMQNPRHLVRRRGQEARLRCSPMKGHSHVYWYRQLPEEGLKFMVYLQKENIIDESGMPKERFSAEFPKEGPSILRIQQVVRGDSAAYFCASSPPAGVETQYFGPGTRLLVL.

This clone was seen a few times. The V and J genes are TRBV10-3 and TRBJ1-6; no clear D. The CDR3 contains 14 residues. Germline CDR1 is ENHRY and CDR2 is SYGVKD. Trimming left V 10 bases short and J 5 bases short, with 15 bases between. The CDR3 sequence: CATMGSRDNSPLHF. The CDR3 bases are TGTGCCACGATGGGGAGCAGAGATAATTCACCCCTCCACTTT.

This clone has a handful of counts. This chain links TRBV7-9 with TRBJ2-7; tentative D call: TRBD2 (5 bases). CDR3 size: 15 residues. With 4 bases removed from V and 2 bases from J, the gap between germline ends came to 15 bases. CDR1 is SEHNR, CDR2 FQNEAQ, per germline (reference sequence). CDR3 sequence reads: CASSSDWVLAYEQYF. The CDR3 region has the DNA TGTGCCAGCAGCTCGGACTGGGTATTGGCCTACGAGCAGTACTTC.

V usage is TRBV4-1 and J usage is TRBJ2-1; 9 bases match TRBD1. The V segment lost 0 bases and the J segment 7 bases; nucleotides outside the gene matches: 7. This CDR3 contains 16 residues. Germline CDR1 is MGHRA and CDR2 is YSYEKL. The CDR3 region is CASSQDAQGAGNEQFF. The CDR3 DNA sequence: TGCGCCAGCAGCCAAGATGCACAGGGGGCAGGGAATGAGCAGTTCTTC.

This sequence joins TRBV7-9 and TRBJ1-1; the D gene is possibly TRBD1 (5 bases). V was clipped by 0 bases and J by 11 bases, with 13 bases between them. The V gene's germline CDR1 is SEHNR and CDR2 FQNEAQ (reference sequence). The CDR3 spans 13 residues. The CDR3 sequence: CASSLAGHLSAFF. As DNA, the CDR3 is TGTGCCAGCAGCTTAGCAGGACATCTATCGGCTTTCTTT.

The rearrangement links TRBV5-4 to TRBJ1-1, with D unresolved. Germline assignment: CDR1 SGHNT and CDR2 YYREEE (reference sequence). The CDR3 is made up of 14 amino acids. Trimming stripped 0 bases from V and 0 bases from J, with 6 bases between. The CDR3 DNA follows: TGTGCCAGCAGCTTGGGAGCAGTGAACACTGAAGCTTTCTTT. Translating it yields CASSLGAVNTEAFF.

This clone was observed a few times. The chain combines TRBV30 with TRBJ1-1; 7 nucleotides agree with TRBD1. The CDR3 is 12 amino acids. Germline CDR1 reads GTSNPN; CDR2 reads SVGIG (reference sequence). Trimming took 5 bases from V and 4 from J; bases not matched to a gene: 4. This CDR3 is CAWYQGGTEAFF. Written as DNA, the CDR3 is TGTGCCTGGTACCAGGGGGGCACTGAAGCTTTCTTT. The variable domain in full, with the rest retrieved from reference TRBV30 and TRBJ1-1, is SQTIHQWPATLVQPVGSPLSLECTVEGTSNPNLYWYRQAAGRGLQLLFYSVGIGQISSEVPQNLSASRPQDRQFILSSKKLLLSDSGFYLCAWYQGGTEAFFGQGTRLTVV.

This chain uses TRBV18 with TRBJ2-5, with D unclear. The germline gives CDR1 KGHSH, CDR2 LQKENI. V gave up 6 bases and J gave up 1 base, with 12 bases separating them. The CDR3 sequence is 14 residues long. The CDR3 here is CASSARRVQETQYF. As DNA, the CDR3 is TGTGCCAGCTCTGCTCGGCGAGTCCAAGAGACCCAGTACTTC.

This clone turned up a few times. The CDR3 spells CASSLSPDIYEQYF. As DNA, the CDR3 is TGTGCCAGCAGTTTGTCCCCGGACATCTACGAGCAGTACTTC. The chain couples TRBV28 to TRBJ2-7; a possible D gene is TRBD1 (5 bases). The V gene lost 3 bases and the J gene lost 3 bases, with 12 bases spanning the gap. Germline loops: CDR1 MDHEN, CDR2 SYDVKM. The CDR3 loop spans 14 amino acids.